A selection of T cell receptor beta chains follows, all from one sample in a study of T cell changes during pregnancy in multiple sclerosis. Measured with immunoSEQ multiplex PCR; TCRdb has only the in-frame clones, and not every one. The top ten clones hold about 8.9% of a sample with about 40,000 clones, 90% to 95% of them seen once. The material was CD8+ T cells from peripheral blood mononuclear cells, obtained in the third trimester of pregnancy. These receptors all come from a female donor with multiple sclerosis, enrolled in a pregnancy study. Both conserved end residues are part of each CDR3. The D gene is left open where the match is weak. Clone size, where shown, is once, few, many, or a class for clones that have expanded.

V	J	D	size	CDR3	DNA
TRBV19	TRBJ2-7	NA	NA	CASSPAPGAYEQYF	TGTGCCAGTAGTCCAGCCCCCGGGGCCTACGAGCAGTACTTC
TRBV9	TRBJ2-1	TRBD2	NA	CASSVGGGDSYNEQFF	TGTGCCAGCAGCGTAGGTGGGGGGGACTCCTACAATGAGCAGTTCTTC
TRBV5-4	TRBJ1-3	NA	once	CASRGSGNTIYF	TGTGCCAGCAGAGGGAGTGGAAACACCATATATTTT
TRBV9	TRBJ2-3	NA	NA	CASSVTDSLRTDTQYF	TGTGCCAGCAGCGTAACTGACAGTCTCCGCACAGATACGCAGTATTTT
TRBV13	TRBJ1-2	NA	NA	CASSSVDIHGYTF	TGTGCCAGCAGCTCCGTGGACATCCATGGCTACACCTTC
TRBV7-6	TRBJ1-1	NA	NA	CASSQRGKYEAFF	TGTGCCAGCAGCCAGAGGGGGAAATATGAAGCTTTCTTT
TRBV4-1	TRBJ2-2	TRBD1	NA	CASSTPGQGKKTGELFF	TGCGCCAGCAGCACGCCGGGACAGGGTAAAAAAACCGGGGAGCTGTTTTTT
TRBV7-3	TRBJ1-1	NA	NA	CASSLWANTEAFF	TGTGCCAGCAGCTTATGGGCGAACACTGAAGCTTTCTTT
TRBV4-2	TRBJ2-7	NA	NA	CASSQDPTEEQYF	TGTGCCAGCAGCCAAGATCCTACAGAAGAGCAGTACTTC
TRBV4-2	TRBJ2-1	TRBD2	NA	CASSQEKGTSLYNEQFF	TGTGCCAGCAGCCAAGAAAAAGGGACTAGCCTCTACAATGAGCAGTTCTTC
TRBV9	TRBJ2-5	NA	NA	CASSPSVGLEETQYF	TGTGCCAGCAGCCCATCAGTGGGGCTGGAAGAGACCCAGTACTTC
TRBV4-1	TRBJ1-2	TRBD1	medium-sized	CASSHVPGGGYGYTF	TGCGCCAGCAGCCACGTCCCAGGGGGCGGCTATGGCTACACCTTC
TRBV7-6	TRBJ2-5	TRBD1	NA	CASSLMGQPQETQYF	TGTGCCAGCAGCCTCATGGGACAGCCCCAAGAGACCCAGTACTTC
TRBV30	TRBJ2-7	NA	NA	CAWWEGGPYEQYF	TGTGCCTGGTGGGAGGGGGGGCCCTACGAGCAGTACTTC
TRBV6-1	TRBJ2-7	TRBD2	NA	CASSELGEGTYEQYF	TGTGCCAGCAGTGAATTGGGGGAGGGGACCTACGAGCAGTACTTC
TRBV15	TRBJ1-5	NA	few	CATNWEGGDQPQHF	TGTGCCACCAATTGGGAGGGGGGAGATCAGCCCCAGCATTTT
TRBV4-1	TRBJ2-3	NA	NA	CASRRSRGVTDTQYF	TGCGCCAGCAGGAGGTCACGAGGAGTCACAGATACGCAGTATTTT
TRBV6-5	TRBJ2-2	NA	NA	CASSYSAGGPGELFF	TGTGCCAGCAGTTACTCGGCAGGGGGGCCCGGGGAGCTGTTTTTT
TRBV13	TRBJ2-7	TRBD2	NA	CASSLGTSGGSYEQYF	TGTGCCAGCAGCTTGGGGACTAGCGGCGGAAGCTACGAGCAGTACTTC
TRBV7-8	TRBJ1-1	NA	NA	CASSFGVNEAFF	TGTGCCAGCAGCTTTGGAGTCAATGAAGCTTTCTTT
TRBV7-2	TRBJ2-5	TRBD2	NA	CASSWPSGQETQYF	TGTGCCAGCAGCTGGCCTAGCGGACAAGAGACCCAGTACTTC
TRBV15	TRBJ1-4	NA	once	CATSTTSLEKLFF	TGTGCCACCAGCACCACATCCCTCGAAAAACTGTTTTTT
TRBV5-5	TRBJ2-7	TRBD1	NA	CASSQGTGYEQYF	TGTGCCAGCAGCCAAGGGACAGGCTACGAGCAGTACTTC
TRBV13	TRBJ2-2	NA	NA	CASSLDRGELFF	TGTGCCAGCAGCTTAGACAGGGGGGAGCTGTTTTTT
TRBV10-3	TRBJ2-1	TRBD2	NA	CAIRAFTGGSDEQFF	TGTGCCATCAGAGCCTTCACGGGGGGAAGCGATGAGCAGTTCTTC
TRBV6-4	TRBJ1-2	NA	NA	CASSDTIQSNWYGYTF	TGTGCCAGCAGTGACACGATCCAGTCAAATTGGTATGGCTACACCTTC
TRBV6-5	TRBJ2-7	TRBD1	NA	CASSYRGQLYEQYF	TGTGCCAGCAGTTACCGGGGACAGCTCTACGAGCAGTACTTC